This TCR beta chain derives from a study of blood T cell repertoires in COVID-19. Study at large: COVID-19 samples, acute and convalescent, were from the United States, Italy and Spain.

Cohort assignment relied on participant-reported clinical history. TCRdb's copy holds only in-frame clones and misses some; the assay was immunoSEQ multiplex PCR. Of over 130,000 clones listed, nearly 85% were seen once; the top ten hold approximately 4%. This CDR3 spans 17 amino acids. The germline CDR1 and CDR2 sequences are SGHNT and YYREEE (reference sequence). The V and J ends lost 4 bases and 6 bases, in that order; junction bases with no gene match: 14. The receptor's source is a man aged 50-60 years in a cohort exposed to, infected with or recovered from COVID-19 (not recorded which). The sequencing sample was made of PBMCs or T cells enriched from blood (not recorded which). The rearrangement uses TRBV5-4 and TRBJ2-3; TRBD2 matches 10 bases. This CDR3 is CASSPPPGAGGTDTQYF. The CDR3 region has the DNA TGTGCCAGCAGCCCGCCCCCGGGAGCGGGGGGGACGGATACGCAGTATTTT.